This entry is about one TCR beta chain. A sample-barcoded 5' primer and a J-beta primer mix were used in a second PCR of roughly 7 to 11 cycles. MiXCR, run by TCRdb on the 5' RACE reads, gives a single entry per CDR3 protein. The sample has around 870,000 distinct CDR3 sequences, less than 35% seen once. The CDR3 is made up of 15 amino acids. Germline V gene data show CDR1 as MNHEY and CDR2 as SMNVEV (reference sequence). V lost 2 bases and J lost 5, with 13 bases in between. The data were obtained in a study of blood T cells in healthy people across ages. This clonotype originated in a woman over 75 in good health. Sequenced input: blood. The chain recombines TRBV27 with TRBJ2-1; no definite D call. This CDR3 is CASSLGTADDNEQFF. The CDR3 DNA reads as TGTGCCAGCAGTTTAGGAACGGCAGATGACAATGAGCAGTTCTTC.